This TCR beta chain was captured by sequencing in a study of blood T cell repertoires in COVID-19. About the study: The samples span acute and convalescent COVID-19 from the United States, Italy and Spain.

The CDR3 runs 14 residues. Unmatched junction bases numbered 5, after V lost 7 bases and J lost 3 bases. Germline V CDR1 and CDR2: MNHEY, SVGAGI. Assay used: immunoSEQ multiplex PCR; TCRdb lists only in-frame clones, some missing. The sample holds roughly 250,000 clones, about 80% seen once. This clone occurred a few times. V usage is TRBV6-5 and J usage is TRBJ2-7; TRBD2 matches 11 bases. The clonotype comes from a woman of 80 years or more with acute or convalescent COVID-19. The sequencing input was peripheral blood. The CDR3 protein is CASIVTSGGYEQYF. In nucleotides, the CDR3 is TGTGCCAGCATTGTAACTAGCGGGGGCTACGAGCAGTACTTC.